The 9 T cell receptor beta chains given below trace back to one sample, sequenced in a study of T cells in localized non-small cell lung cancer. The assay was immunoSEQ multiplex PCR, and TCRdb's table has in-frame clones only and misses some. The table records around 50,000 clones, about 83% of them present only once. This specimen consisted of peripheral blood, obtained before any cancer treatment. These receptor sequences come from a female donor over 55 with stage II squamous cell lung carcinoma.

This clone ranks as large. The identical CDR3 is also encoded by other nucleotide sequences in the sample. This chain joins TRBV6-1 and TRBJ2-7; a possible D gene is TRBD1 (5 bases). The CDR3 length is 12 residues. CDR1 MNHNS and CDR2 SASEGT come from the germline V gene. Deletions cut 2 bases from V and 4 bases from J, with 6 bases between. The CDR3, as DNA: TGTGCCAGCAGTGAAAGGGGTTACGAGCAGTACTTC. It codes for CASSERGYEQYF.

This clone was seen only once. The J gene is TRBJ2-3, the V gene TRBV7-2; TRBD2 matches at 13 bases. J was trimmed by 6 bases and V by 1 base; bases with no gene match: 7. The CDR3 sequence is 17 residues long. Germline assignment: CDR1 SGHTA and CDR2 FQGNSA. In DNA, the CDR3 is TGTGCCAGCAGCTTAGTAGCGACTAGCGGGGGGAGGGATACGCAGTATTTT. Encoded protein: CASSLVATSGGRDTQYF.

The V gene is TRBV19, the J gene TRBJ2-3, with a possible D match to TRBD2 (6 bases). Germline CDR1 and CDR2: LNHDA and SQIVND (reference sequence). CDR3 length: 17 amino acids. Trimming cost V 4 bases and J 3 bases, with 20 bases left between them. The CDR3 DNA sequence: TGTGCCAGTAGTACCCTTCTGGGGGGAAGGGGTACAGATACGCAGTATTTT. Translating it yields CASSTLLGGRGTDTQYF.

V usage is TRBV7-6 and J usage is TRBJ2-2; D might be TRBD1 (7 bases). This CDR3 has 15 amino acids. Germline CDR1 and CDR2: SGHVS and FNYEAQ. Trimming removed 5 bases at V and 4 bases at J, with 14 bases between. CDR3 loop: CASSVDQGGTGELFF. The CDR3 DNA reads TGTGCCAGCAGCGTTGATCAGGGGGGCACCGGGGAGCTGTTTTTT.

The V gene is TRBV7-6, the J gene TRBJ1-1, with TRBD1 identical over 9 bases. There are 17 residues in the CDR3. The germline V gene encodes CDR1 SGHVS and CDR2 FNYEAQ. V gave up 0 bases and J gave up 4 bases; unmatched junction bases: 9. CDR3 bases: TGTGCCAGCAGCTTAGCGCTGGTCGGGACAGGGTCCACTGAAGCTTTCTTT. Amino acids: CASSLALVGTGSTEAFF.

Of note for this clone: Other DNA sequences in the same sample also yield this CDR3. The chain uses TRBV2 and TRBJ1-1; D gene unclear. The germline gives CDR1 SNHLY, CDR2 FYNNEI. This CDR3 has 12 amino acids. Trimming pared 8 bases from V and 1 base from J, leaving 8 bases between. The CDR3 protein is CASSLRNTEAFF. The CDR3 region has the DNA TGTGCCAGCTCATTGAGGAACACTGAAGCTTTCTTT.

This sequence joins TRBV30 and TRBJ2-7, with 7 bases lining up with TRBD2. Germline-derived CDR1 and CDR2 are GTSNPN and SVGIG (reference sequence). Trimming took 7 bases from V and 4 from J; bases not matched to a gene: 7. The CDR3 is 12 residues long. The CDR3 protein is CALHPGGYEQYF. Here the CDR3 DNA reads TGTGCCTTACACCCGGGGGGTTACGAGCAGTACTTC. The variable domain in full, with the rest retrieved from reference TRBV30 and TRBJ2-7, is SQTIHQWPATLVQPVGSPLSLECTVEGTSNPNLYWYRQAAGRGLQLLFYSVGIGQISSEVPQNLSASRPQDRQFILSSKKLLLSDSGFYLCALHPGGYEQYFGPGTRLTVT.

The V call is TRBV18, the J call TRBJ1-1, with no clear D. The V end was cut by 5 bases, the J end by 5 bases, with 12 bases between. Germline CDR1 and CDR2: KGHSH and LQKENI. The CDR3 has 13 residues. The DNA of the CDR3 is TGTGCCAGCTCATCAAACGATGTTACTGAAGCTTTCTTT. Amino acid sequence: CASSSNDVTEAFF.

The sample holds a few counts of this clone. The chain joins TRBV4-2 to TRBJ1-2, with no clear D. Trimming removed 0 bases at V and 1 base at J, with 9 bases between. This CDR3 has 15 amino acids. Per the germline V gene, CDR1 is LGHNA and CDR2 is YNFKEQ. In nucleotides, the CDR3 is TGTGCCAGCAGCCAAGATCTCCGAGGTAACTATGGCTACACCTTC. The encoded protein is CASSQDLRGNYGYTF.